What follows describes a single T cell receptor beta chain. Antigen: not known. The authors reverse transcribed all of the isolated RNA, so sequencing captured expressed TCRB transcripts. Measured with immunoSEQ multiplex PCR; TCRdb has only the in-frame clones, and not every one. The sample contains about 260,000 clones, roughly 21% of which appear only once. Looked up from germline, CDR1 is LNHNV and CDR2 is YYDKDF (reference sequence). J lost 2 bases, V lost 3 bases, and 3 bases had no gene match. CDR3 length: 15 amino acids. This specimen comes from a study of beta chain features in type 1 diabetes. Study in general: Age, gender and cell yields were similar between patients and healthy donors.

Study-level findings and limits: Possibly, sequencing cDNA over-represented cells that had high TCR expression levels. Healthy donors had naive, central memory and Treg TCRB repertoires that appeared less similar than those seen among patients. Within each of all four CD4+ subsets, Type 1 diabetes patients had TCRB CDR3s that were moderately but significantly shorter. For TCRB rearrangement, an influence of HLA type remained unresolved here.

The specimen was naive CD4+ T cells from blood. This TCR was sampled from a middle-aged woman with type 1 diabetes. The V gene is TRBV15, the J gene TRBJ1-1; TRBD1 aligns across 10 bases. This CDR3 reads CATSSRQGANTEAFF. CDR3 nucleotide sequence: TGTGCCACCAGCAGTAGACAGGGGGCTAACACTGAAGCTTTCTTT.